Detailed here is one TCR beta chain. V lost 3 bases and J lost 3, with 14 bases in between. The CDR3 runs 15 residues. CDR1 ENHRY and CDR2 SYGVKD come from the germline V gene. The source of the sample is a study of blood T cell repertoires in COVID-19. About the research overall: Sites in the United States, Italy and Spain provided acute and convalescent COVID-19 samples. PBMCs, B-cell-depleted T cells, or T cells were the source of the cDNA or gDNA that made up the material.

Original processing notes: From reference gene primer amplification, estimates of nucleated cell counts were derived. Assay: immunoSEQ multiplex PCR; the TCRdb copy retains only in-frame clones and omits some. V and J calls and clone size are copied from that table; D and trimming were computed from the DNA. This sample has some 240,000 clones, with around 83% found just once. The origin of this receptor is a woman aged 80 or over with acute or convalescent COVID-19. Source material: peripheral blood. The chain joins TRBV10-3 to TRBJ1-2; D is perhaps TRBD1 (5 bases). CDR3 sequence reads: CAISDVLRRDYGYTF. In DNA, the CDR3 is TGTGCCATCAGTGACGTGTTGCGCAGGGACTATGGCTACACCTTC.